These 26 T cell receptor beta chains were sequenced from one sample in a study of cytomegalovirus exposure and HLA in healthy donors. The PCR contained 60 Vbeta and 13 Jbeta primers. Using immunoSEQ multiplex PCR, the repertoire was profiled, and TCRdb retains in-frame clones only, with some absent. The sample comprises roughly 110,000 clones, less than 80% of which are singletons, and 3.5% to 4% rests with the top ten. Input material: PBMCs. The receptors originated from a man aged 55 to 70 in good health and CMV-seronegative.

V and J are TRBV19 and TRBJ1-5; D is unresolved. CDR3 size: 13 residues. From germline, CDR1 is LNHDA and CDR2 SQIVND (reference sequence). V gave up 9 bases and J gave up 5 bases, with 14 bases separating them. The CDR3 coding sequence is TGTGCCAGCCAACAGCTTTTTTATCAGCCCCAGCATTTT. It yields the protein CASQQLFYQPQHF.

The chain recombines TRBV5-8 with TRBJ1-5; D unclear. The ends were cut back, 5 bases at V and 4 bases at J, with 16 bases in the middle. The CDR3 extends over 15 amino acids. Germline V gene sequence: CDR1 SGHTS, CDR2 YDEGEE. Written as DNA, the CDR3 is TGTGCCAGCAGGCGTGGAGGGATTGTAAATCAGCCCCAGCATTTT. This encodes CASRRGGIVNQPQHF.

This chain joins TRBV5-4 and TRBJ1-6; a weak D match, TRBD1 (6 bases). This CDR3 has 14 residues. Between the trimmed V and J ends, which lost 5 bases and 9 bases, there was a span of 15 bases. Germline V CDR1 and CDR2: SGHNT, YYREEE (reference sequence). CDR3 nucleotide sequence: TGTGCCAGCAGTCAAGATCAGGGGATTTCACCCCTCCACTTT. The encoded protein is CASSQDQGISPLHF.

V and J are TRBV18 and TRBJ1-1; the D is unclear. The CDR3 covers 13 residues. Trimming left V 3 bases short and J 3 bases short, with 8 bases between. The germline CDR1 and CDR2 sequences are KGHSH and LQKENI. The CDR3 DNA reads as TGTGCCAGCTCACCTGATCGGTACACTGAAGCTTTCTTT. Its protein is CASSPDRYTEAFF.

V gene TRBV5-1 combines with J gene TRBJ2-5; 7 positions match TRBD2. V lost 0 bases to trimming and J lost 5 bases; unmatched junction nucleotides: 7. Germline values: CDR1 SGHRS, CDR2 YFSETQ. CDR3 length: 15 amino acids. Written as DNA, the CDR3 is TGCGCCAGCAGCTTGGGAAGAAGCGGGGTGGAGACCCAGTACTTC. Translation: CASSLGRSGVETQYF.

The chain couples TRBV11-2 to TRBJ2-1; 11 nucleotides line up with TRBD2. The J segment lost 6 bases and the V segment lost 5 bases, leaving 9 bases of the junction unmatched. This CDR3 comprises 16 residues. Looked up from germline, CDR1 is SGHAT and CDR2 is FQNNGV. The DNA of the CDR3 is TGTGCCAGCAGCCTCCGACTAGCGGGGATATTCAATGAGCAGTTCTTC. Translation: CASSLRLAGIFNEQFF.

The genes are TRBV30 and TRBJ1-4; TRBD1 is a possible D gene (6 bases). Germline CDR1 GTSNPN, CDR2 SVGIG (reference sequence). CDR3 size: 15 residues. V shed 0 bases and J shed 4 bases, with 12 bases lying between them. CDR3 sequence (DNA): TGTGCCTGGAGTGTCCACAGGGACTATAATGAAAAACTGTTTTTT. Its translation is CAWSVHRDYNEKLFF. Using reference TRBV30 and TRBJ1-4 for the parts outside the CDR3, the full variable domain is SQTIHQWPATLVQPVGSPLSLECTVEGTSNPNLYWYRQAAGRGLQLLFYSVGIGQISSEVPQNLSASRPQDRQFILSSKKLLLSDSGFYLCAWSVHRDYNEKLFFGSGTQLSVL.

This clone was seen only a few times. The J gene is TRBJ1-1, the V gene TRBV14; the D is unclear. This CDR3 spans 15 amino acids. Germline V gene data show CDR1 as SGHDN and CDR2 as FVKESK. Trimming took 1 base from V and 0 from J, leaving 9 bases between them. This CDR3 is CASSQVWQMNTEAFF. In DNA, the CDR3 is TGTGCCAGCAGCCAAGTTTGGCAGATGAACACTGAAGCTTTCTTT.

The rearrangement uses TRBV11-2 and TRBJ1-1, with 10 bases fitting TRBD1. Trimming took 5 bases from V and 10 from J; bases not matched to a gene: 10. The germline CDR1 and CDR2 sequences are SGHAT and FQNNGV. The CDR3 runs to 14 residues. The chain's CDR3 is CASSPSGQGISAFF. As DNA, the CDR3 is TGTGCCAGCAGCCCATCGGGACAGGGGATTTCAGCTTTCTTT. Based on the CDR3 plus reference TRBV11-2 and TRBJ1-1, the full variable domain is EAGVAQSPRYKIIEKRQSVAFWCNPISGHATLYWYQQILGQGPKLLIQFQNNGVVDDSQLPKDRFSAERLKGVDSTLKIQPAKLEDSAVYLCASSPSGQGISAFFGQGTRLTVV.

The chain joins TRBV7-2 to TRBJ2-3, with 7 bases lining up with TRBD1. CDR1 is SGHTA and CDR2 is FQGNSA in the germline V gene. The CDR3 loop spans 15 amino acids. V was clipped by 5 bases and J by 11 bases; unmatched bases: 16. Here the CDR3 reads CASSPGGQVPLWQYF. The CDR3 nucleotides are TGTGCCAGCAGCCCCGGTGGACAGGTACCGCTTTGGCAGTATTTT.

This clone was recorded a few times. The chain carries TRBV6-1 and TRBJ1-4; weak D call: TRBD1 (6 bases). CDR1 and CDR2 (germline): MNHNS, SASEGT. V shed 7 bases and J shed 4 bases, with 13 bases lying between them. The CDR3 contains 14 residues. The CDR3 protein is CASMGQVDNEKLFF. The DNA of the CDR3 is TGTGCCAGCATGGGACAAGTCGATAATGAAAAACTGTTTTTT.

This sequence joins TRBV7-3 and TRBJ2-2, with D unclear. This CDR3 is 14 amino acids long. Deletions cut 5 bases from V and 1 base from J, with 8 bases between. CDR1 is SGHTA and CDR2 is FQGTGA in the germline V gene. DNA for the CDR3: TGTGCCAGCAGCAGAGGAGTGAACACCGGGGAGCTGTTTTTT. This sequence encodes CASSRGVNTGELFF.

The V and J genes are TRBV5-1 and TRBJ2-1; 10 positions agree with TRBD2. V trimming: 5 bases; J trimming: 5 bases; junction bases outside the gene matches: 4. The CDR3 sequence is 14 residues long. Per germline, CDR1 SGHRS and CDR2 YFSETQ. DNA of the CDR3: TGCGCCAGCAGTCTAGCGGGGGTAGACAATGAGCAGTTCTTC. Its translation is CASSLAGVDNEQFF.

This clone came up a few times. The CDR3 DNA is TGTGCCAGCAGCCTGGGACAGTGGAGCTCCTACAATGAGCAGTTCTTC. Amino acid sequence: CASSLGQWSSYNEQFF. The chain links TRBV13 to TRBJ2-1; 7 bases line up with TRBD1. The CDR3 runs to 16 residues. CDR1 and CDR2 from the germline V gene are PRHDT and FYEKMQ (reference sequence). The trim removed 5 bases at V and 0 bases at J, leaving 7 bases unmatched.

This clone has only one observation. The chain is built from TRBV7-2 and TRBJ1-5; weak D call: TRBD1 (5 bases). Germline CDR1 and CDR2: SGHTA and FQGNSA. This CDR3 region has 15 residues. With 5 bases removed from V and 7 bases from J, the gap between germline ends came to 18 bases. This chain's CDR3 is CASSRGRAEGQPQHF. For the CDR3, the DNA is TGTGCCAGCAGCCGAGGTCGGGCGGAGGGGCAGCCCCAGCATTTT.

This clone was observed a handful of times. The chain links TRBV2 to TRBJ2-3, with 9 bases fitting TRBD2. Germline lookup yields CDR1 SNHLY and CDR2 FYNNEI. The CDR3 is 14 amino acids. The V segment lost 8 bases and the J segment 0 bases; nucleotides outside the gene matches: 3. Here the CDR3 reads CASESGGSTDTQYF. DNA for the CDR3: TGTGCCAGCGAGAGCGGGGGGAGCACAGATACGCAGTATTTT.

The V and J genes are TRBV29-1 and TRBJ1-1, with D tentatively TRBD1 (6 bases). The CDR3 runs to 13 residues. The V and J ends lost 7 bases and 0 bases respectively, with 12 bases between them. Germline values: CDR1 SQVTM, CDR2 ANQGSEA. The DNA of the CDR3 is TGCAGCGCGAGGGGGGGACTGAACACTGAAGCTTTCTTT. Translating gives CSARGGLNTEAFF.

The J gene is TRBJ1-1, the V gene TRBV5-4, with no clear D. Germline loops: CDR1 SGHNT, CDR2 YYREEE (reference sequence). V lost 0 bases, J lost 4 bases, and 10 bases lay in between. CDR3 length equals 14 residues. CDR3 bases: TGTGCCAGCAGCTTGGGTTTTGGAGGCACTGAAGCTTTCTTT. Translation: CASSLGFGGTEAFF.

The V call is TRBV4-2, the J call TRBJ1-6; D call uncertain. CDR3 length equals 15 residues. Trimming left V 1 base short and J 9 bases short, with 13 bases between. The germline V gene encodes CDR1 LGHNA and CDR2 YNFKEQ. The CDR3 sequence: CASSQGALEGSPLHF. As DNA, the CDR3 is TGTGCCAGCAGCCAAGGGGCCCTCGAGGGTTCACCCCTCCACTTT.

This chain joins TRBV5-1 and TRBJ2-3; TRBD2 aligns across 10 bases. The CDR3 consists of 17 residues. Germline CDR1 SGHRS, CDR2 YFSETQ. With V trimmed by 4 bases and J by 3 bases, 11 bases remained unmatched. In nucleotides, the CDR3 is TGCGCCAGCAGCCATGGACGACTAGCGGGCATGACAGATACGCAGTATTTT. It specifies CASSHGRLAGMTDTQYF.

The rearrangement links TRBV7-8 to TRBJ1-2, with D tentatively TRBD1 (5 bases). Trimming pared 4 bases from V and 6 bases from J, leaving 12 bases between. This CDR3 has 13 amino acids. Germline CDR1 and CDR2: SGHVS and FQNEAQ. The CDR3 sequence is CASSWGLEDGYTF. CDR3 sequence (DNA): TGTGCCAGCAGCTGGGGCCTTGAGGATGGCTACACCTTC.

This chain links TRBV19 with TRBJ1-4; 10 bases match TRBD1. V shed 8 bases and J 8 bases; nucleotides not matched to a gene: 8. This CDR3 is built from 14 residues. Germline V gene sequence: CDR1 LNHDA, CDR2 SQIVND (reference sequence). Here the CDR3 reads CASLRTGGGEKLFF. CDR3 in DNA: TGTGCCAGTCTACGGACAGGGGGAGGCGAAAAACTGTTTTTT.

The chain has TRBV9 and TRBJ2-7; maybe TRBD1 (6 bases). With 3 bases removed from V and 0 bases from J, the gap between germline ends came to 10 bases. The CDR3 is 14 residues long. Germline V gene sequence: CDR1 SGDLS, CDR2 YYNGEE. CDR3 DNA: TGTGCCAGCAGCGAAACAGGGAGCTCCTACGAGCAGTACTTC. Protein: CASSETGSSYEQYF.

The chain carries TRBV11-3 and TRBJ1-1; 7 bases line up with TRBD1. Trimming cost V 5 bases and J 0 bases; bases outside gene matches: 3. The CDR3 has 14 amino acids. Germline V gene lookup returns CDR1 SGHNT and CDR2 YENEEA. The CDR3, as DNA: TGTGCCAGCAGCCGGACAGGAATGAACACTGAAGCTTTCTTT. It yields the protein CASSRTGMNTEAFF.

The J gene is TRBJ1-5, the V gene TRBV15; 8 bases agree with TRBD1. J gave up 9 bases and V 4 bases, and 17 bases lay outside the gene matches. CDR3 length: 17 amino acids. Germline values: CDR1 LNHNV, CDR2 YYDKDF (reference sequence). This CDR3 is CATSNLGQGSFLLPQHF. The CDR3 nucleotides read TGTGCCACCAGCAACCTAGGACAGGGTAGTTTCCTACTGCCCCAGCATTTT.

The V call is TRBV25-1, the J call TRBJ1-2; TRBD1 is a possible D gene (6 bases). Between the trimmed V and J ends, which lost 1 base and 6 bases, there was a span of 21 bases. This CDR3 region has 17 residues. The germline gives CDR1 MGHDK, CDR2 SYGVNS. The DNA of the CDR3 is TGTGCCAGCAGTGAATTCTCCGCACAGGGTTTCAAACATGGCTACACCTTC. This translates into CASSEFSAQGFKHGYTF.